This TCR beta chain was sequenced during a study of T cells after yellow fever vaccination. Notes on the study in general: The bulk population could contribute abundant contaminating clonotypes to FACS-sorted repertoires. Most clones from primary vaccination resurfaced after the booster (about 95% CD4, over 85% CD8). CD4 and CD8 compartments shared a small share of clonotypes.

The V segment lost 4 bases and the J segment 3 bases; nucleotides outside the gene matches: 9. Germline CDR1 and CDR2: LGHNA and YSLEER. There are 16 residues in the CDR3. MiXCR was run by TCRdb on the 5' RACE reads, yielding one entry per CDR3 protein. Among 500,000 to 650,000 distinct CDR3 sequences, about a sixth were seen once, and the ten largest hold around 16%. This clonotype was found a few times. The target antigen is unknown. This TCR came from a man aged 18 to 35 who received the YFV17D yellow fever vaccine. This material consisted of PBMCs, taken about 5 days after the first yellow fever vaccination. V usage is TRBV4-3 and J usage is TRBJ1-1, with 9 bases aligning to TRBD1. CDR3 sequence reads: CASSLDDTGGDTEAFF. The CDR3, as DNA: TGCGCCAGCAGCCTCGACGATACAGGGGGCGACACTGAAGCTTTCTTT.